This TCR beta chain was identified during a study of Graves' ophthalmopathy and Graves' hyperthyroidism. Study details: Peripheral blood samples were taken at initial diagnosis, before any treatment.

General study results and limits: An approximately 80% specificity and 87.88% sensitivity were achieved by a 13-signature model that separated ophthalmopathy from stable hyperthyroidism. Blood was where most expanded thyroid clonotypes above 0.001 frequency also turned up.

As the starting material, 8 to 10 ml of fresh peripheral blood yielded the PBMCs. This clonotype was picked up many times. No antigen is known for it. CDR3 regions of TCR beta were amplified from RNA transcripts. HTBI primers served in a first-round RT-PCR, which a second-round multiplex PCR followed. TCRdb reprocessed the multiplex PCR reads via MiXCR and lists one record per CDR3 protein. The data hold approximately 640,000 distinct CDR3 sequences, with approximately 39% observed a single time. The CDR3 runs to 13 residues. CDR1 and CDR2 (germline): SNHLY, FYNNEI. Trimming took 4 bases from V and 3 from J, leaving 10 bases between them.

V is TRBV2 and J is TRBJ2-7; D is unresolved. The sample consisted of peripheral blood. This sequence originates from an adult man with Graves' ophthalmopathy. In nucleotides, the CDR3 is TGTGCCAGCAGTGTTGACGGTAGCTACGAGCAGTACTTC. It encodes CASSVDGSYEQYF.